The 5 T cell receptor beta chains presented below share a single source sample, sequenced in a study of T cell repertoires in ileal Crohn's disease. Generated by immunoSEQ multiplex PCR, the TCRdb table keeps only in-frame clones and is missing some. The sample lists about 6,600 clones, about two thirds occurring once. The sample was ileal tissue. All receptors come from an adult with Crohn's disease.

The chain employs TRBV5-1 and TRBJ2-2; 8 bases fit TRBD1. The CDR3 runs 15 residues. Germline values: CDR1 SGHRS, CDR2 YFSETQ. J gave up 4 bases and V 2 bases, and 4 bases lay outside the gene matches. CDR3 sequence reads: CASSFQGAGTGELFF. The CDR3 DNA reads TGCGCCAGCAGCTTCCAGGGGGCGGGCACCGGGGAGCTGTTTTTT.

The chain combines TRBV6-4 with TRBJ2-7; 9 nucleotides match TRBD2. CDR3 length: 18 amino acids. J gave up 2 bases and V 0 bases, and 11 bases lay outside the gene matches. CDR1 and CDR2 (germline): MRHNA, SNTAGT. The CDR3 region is CASSDSPFSGSFTYEQYF. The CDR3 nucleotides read TGTGCCAGCAGTGACTCGCCCTTTAGCGGGAGCTTTACCTACGAGCAGTACTTC.

The CDR3 DNA follows: TGTGCCAGCAGCTTCAGAGGCAATCCCTCCACCCTCCACTTT. It yields the protein CASSFRGNPSTLHF. This chain uses TRBV5-6 with TRBJ1-6, with D unclear. Germline V gene lookup returns CDR1 SGHDT and CDR2 YYEEEE. CDR3 length equals 14 residues. V was trimmed by 2 bases and J by 14 bases, leaving 17 bases between them.

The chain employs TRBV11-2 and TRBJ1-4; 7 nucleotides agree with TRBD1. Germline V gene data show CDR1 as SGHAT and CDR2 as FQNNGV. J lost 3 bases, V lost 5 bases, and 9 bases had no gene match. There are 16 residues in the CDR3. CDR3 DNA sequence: TGTGCCAGCAGCCCCCTGACAGGGAAGCCTAATGAAAAACTGTTTTTT. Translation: CASSPLTGKPNEKLFF.

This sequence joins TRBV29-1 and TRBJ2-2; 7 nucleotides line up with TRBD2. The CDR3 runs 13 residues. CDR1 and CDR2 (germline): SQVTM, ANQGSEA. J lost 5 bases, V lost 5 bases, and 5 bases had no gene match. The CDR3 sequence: CSVMQGGTGELFF. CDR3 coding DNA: TGCAGCGTTATGCAGGGAGGGACCGGGGAGCTGTTTTTT.